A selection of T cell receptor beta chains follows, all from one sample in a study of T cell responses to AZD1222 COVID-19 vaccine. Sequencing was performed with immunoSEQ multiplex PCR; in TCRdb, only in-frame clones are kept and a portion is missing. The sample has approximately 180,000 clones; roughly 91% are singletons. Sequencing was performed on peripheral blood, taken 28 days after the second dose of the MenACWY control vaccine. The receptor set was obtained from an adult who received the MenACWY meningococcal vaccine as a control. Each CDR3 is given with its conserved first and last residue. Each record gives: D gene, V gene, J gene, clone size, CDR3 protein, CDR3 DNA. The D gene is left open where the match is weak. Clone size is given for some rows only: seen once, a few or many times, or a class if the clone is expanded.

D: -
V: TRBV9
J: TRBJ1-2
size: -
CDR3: CASSVESGRTYGYTF
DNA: TGTGCCAGCAGCGTAGAATCGGGACGGACCTATGGCTACACCTTC

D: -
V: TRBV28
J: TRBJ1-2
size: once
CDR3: CASSSSNYGYTF
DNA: TGTGCCAGCAGTTCCTCTAACTATGGCTACACCTTC

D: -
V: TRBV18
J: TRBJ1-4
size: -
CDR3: CASSQQGLGTNEKLFF
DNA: TGTGCCAGCTCTCAACAGGGTTTGGGAACTAATGAAAAACTGTTTTTT

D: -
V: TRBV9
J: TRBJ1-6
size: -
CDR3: CASSANNSPLHF
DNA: TGTGCCAGCAGCGCAAATAATTCACCCCTCCACTTT

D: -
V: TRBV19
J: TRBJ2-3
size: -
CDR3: CASSTTSGLSTDTQYF
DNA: TGTGCCAGTAGTACCACTTCAGGTCTGAGCACAGATACGCAGTATTTT

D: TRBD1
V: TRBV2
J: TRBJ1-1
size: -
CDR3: CASRKDRGLRAEAFF
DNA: TGTGCCAGCAGAAAGGACAGGGGGCTTAGGGCTGAAGCTTTCTTT

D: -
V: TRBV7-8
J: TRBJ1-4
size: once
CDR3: CASSLGVGAGSEKLFF
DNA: TGTGCCAGCAGCTTGGGGGTAGGGGCGGGTAGTGAAAAACTGTTTTTT

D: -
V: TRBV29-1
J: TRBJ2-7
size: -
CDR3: CSVGNRDEQYF
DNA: TGCAGCGTTGGGAACAGGGACGAGCAGTACTTC

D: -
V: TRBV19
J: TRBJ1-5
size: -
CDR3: CASSMTRDSNQPQHF
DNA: TGTGCCAGTAGTATGACAAGGGATAGCAATCAGCCCCAGCATTTT

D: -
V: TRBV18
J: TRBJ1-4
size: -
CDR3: CASSPRGNEKLFF
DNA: TGTGCCAGCTCACCGAGGGGTAACGAAAAACTGTTTTTT

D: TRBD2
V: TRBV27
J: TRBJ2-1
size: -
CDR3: CASSPLTSGDINNEQFF
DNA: TGTGCCAGCAGTCCTTTGACTAGCGGGGACATAAACAATGAGCAGTTCTTC

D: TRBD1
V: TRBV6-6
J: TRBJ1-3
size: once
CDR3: CASSYGTGISGNTIYF
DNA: TGTGCCAGCAGTTACGGGACAGGTATTTCTGGAAACACCATATATTTT

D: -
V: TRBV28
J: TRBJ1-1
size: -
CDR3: CASSQGRGIYTEAFF
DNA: TGTGCCAGCAGTCAGGGGAGGGGGATATACACTGAAGCTTTCTTT

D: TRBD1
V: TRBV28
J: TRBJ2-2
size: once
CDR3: CASSPDRVGGELFF
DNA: TGTGCCAGCAGTCCGGACAGGGTAGGCGGGGAGCTGTTTTTT

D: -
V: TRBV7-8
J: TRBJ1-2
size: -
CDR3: CASSPTGYDYGYTF
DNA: TGTGCCAGCAGCCCCACAGGGTATGACTATGGCTACACCTTC

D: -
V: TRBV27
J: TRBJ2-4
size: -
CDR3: CASIRGGLAKNIQYF
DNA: TGTGCCAGCATCCGTGGGGGGCTAGCCAAAAACATTCAGTACTTC

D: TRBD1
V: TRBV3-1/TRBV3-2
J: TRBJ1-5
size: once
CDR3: CASSQDRQGEDQPQHF
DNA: TGTGCCAGCAGCCAAGATAGACAGGGCGAAGATCAGCCCCAGCATTTT

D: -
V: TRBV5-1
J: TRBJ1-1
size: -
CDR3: CASSLYRTAEAFF
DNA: TGCGCCAGCAGCTTGTATCGGACAGCTGAAGCTTTCTTT

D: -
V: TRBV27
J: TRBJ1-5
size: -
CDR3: CASSKIGLNQPQHF
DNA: TGTGCCAGCAGCAAAATAGGATTAAATCAGCCCCAGCATTTT

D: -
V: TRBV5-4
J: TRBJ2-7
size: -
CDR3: CASSFYVRPYEQYF
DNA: TGTGCCAGCAGCTTCTACGTCCGGCCCTACGAGCAGTACTTC

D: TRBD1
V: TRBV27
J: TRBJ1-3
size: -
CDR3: CASSSPREDRGRGSGNTIYF
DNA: TGTGCCAGCAGTTCCCCCCGCGAGGACAGGGGGCGCGGGTCTGGAAACACCATATATTTT

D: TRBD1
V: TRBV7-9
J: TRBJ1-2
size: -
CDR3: CASSLDRVRGYTF
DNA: TGTGCCAGCAGCCTGGACAGGGTTCGGGGCTACACCTTC

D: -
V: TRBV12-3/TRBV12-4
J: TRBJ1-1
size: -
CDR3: CASSLDTEAFF
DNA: TGTGCCAGCAGTCTGGACACTGAAGCTTTCTTT

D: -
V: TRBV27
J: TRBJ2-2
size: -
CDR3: CASSPRQTLAGELFF
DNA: TGTGCCAGCAGTCCGCGGCAGACATTAGCCGGGGAGCTGTTTTTT